What follows are 22 T cell receptor beta chains derived from one specimen sequenced in a study of cytomegalovirus exposure and HLA in healthy donors. The PCR made use of 60 Vbeta and 13 Jbeta primers. Produced via immunoSEQ multiplex PCR; TCRdb's table is partial and in-frame only. The sample holds about 150,000 clones, roughly 78% seen once. The sample comprised PBMCs. Receptor source: a man in his fifties or sixties in good health and CMV-seropositive.

The chain's CDR3 is CASSSHRGSSYEQYF. The CDR3 nucleotides read TGCGCCAGCAGCTCGCACAGGGGGAGCTCCTACGAGCAGTACTTC. The V call is TRBV5-1, the J call TRBJ2-7; TRBD1 aligns across 8 bases. V gave up 3 bases and J gave up 0 bases; unmatched junction bases: 5. This CDR3 has 15 amino acids. The germline V gene has CDR1 SGHRS and CDR2 YFSETQ. Together with reference TRBV5-1 and TRBJ2-7, the CDR3 gives the full variable domain: KAGVTQTPRYLIKTRGQQVTLSCSPISGHRSVSWYQQTPGQGLQFLFEYFSETQRNKGNFPGRFSGRQFSNSRSEMNVSTLELGDSALYLCASSSHRGSSYEQYFGPGTRLTVT.

The J gene is TRBJ2-5, the V gene TRBV28; 9 bases are shared with TRBD2. The V and J ends lost 7 bases and 1 base, in that order; junction bases with no gene match: 10. In germline, CDR1 is MDHEN, CDR2 SYDVKM. The CDR3 extends over 16 amino acids. CDR3: CASNGLGLAVQETQYF. The CDR3 nucleotides read TGTGCCAGCAATGGTTTGGGACTAGCCGTCCAAGAGACCCAGTACTTC.

The V and J genes are TRBV15 and TRBJ1-2; 7 bases are shared with TRBD1. The CDR3 runs to 18 residues. Germline V gene lookup returns CDR1 LNHNV and CDR2 YYDKDF (reference sequence). The V segment lost 5 bases and the J segment 8 bases; nucleotides outside the gene matches: 23. The CDR3 DNA follows: TGTGCCACCAGCTTACGTCCCGGGACAGCCATTAAGTCTCCGGGCTACACCTTC. This codes for CATSLRPGTAIKSPGYTF.

This clone was counted once. The chain uses TRBV11-2 and TRBJ1-2; TRBD1 matches 12 bases. CDR1 is SGHAT and CDR2 is FQNNGV in the germline V gene. CDR3 length: 14 residues. Germline trimming cut 7 bases from V and 8 bases from J; bases unmatched to any gene: 8. The CDR3 here is CASTPGQGARGYTF. The DNA of the CDR3 is TGTGCCAGCACCCCGGGACAGGGGGCTCGGGGCTACACCTTC.

The chain joins TRBV7-3 to TRBJ1-6; no clear D. This CDR3 contains 17 residues. The ends were cut back, 0 bases at V and 0 bases at J, with 9 bases in the middle. The germline CDR1 and CDR2 sequences are SGHTA and FQGTGA. The CDR3 reads CASSLTGSRSYNSPLHF. CDR3 DNA sequence: TGTGCCAGCAGCTTAACGGGCTCGCGCTCCTATAATTCACCCCTCCACTTT. The variable domain in full, completed from reference TRBV7-3 and TRBJ1-6, reads GAGVSQTPSNKVTEKGKYVELRCDPISGHTALYWYRQSLGQGPEFLIYFQGTGAADDSGLPNDRFFAVRPEGSVSTLKIQRTERGDSAVYLCASSLTGSRSYNSPLHFGNGTRLTVT.

This chain connects TRBV5-4 to TRBJ1-4; 10 bases fit TRBD1. This CDR3 contains 14 residues. V lost 4 bases and J lost 6; bases outside the gene matches: 3. CDR1 is SGHNT, CDR2 YYREEE, per germline (reference sequence). The CDR3 region is CASSPGTGDEKLFF. CDR3 DNA sequence: TGTGCCAGCAGCCCCGGGACAGGGGATGAAAAACTGTTTTTT.

The rearrangement joins TRBV7-9 to TRBJ1-1; tentative D call: TRBD1 (5 bases). With 1 base removed from V and 3 bases from J, the gap between germline ends came to 6 bases. CDR3 size: 13 residues. Germline CDR1 is SEHNR and CDR2 is FQNEAQ (reference sequence). The CDR3 here is CASSLGQYTEAFF. The CDR3 nucleotides are TGTGCCAGCAGCTTAGGACAGTACACTGAAGCTTTCTTT.

This chain connects TRBV25-1 to TRBJ2-1; 9 nucleotides align to TRBD1. Germline V lookup: CDR1 MGHDK, CDR2 SYGVNS. J gave up 4 bases and V 6 bases, and 13 bases lay outside the gene matches. CDR3 length: 17 residues. The CDR3 region has the DNA TGTGCCAGCAGCAATTATTCGAGGGACAGGGAGTACAATGAGCAGTTCTTC. Translation: CASSNYSRDREYNEQFF.

This clone appeared a few times. V and J are TRBV19 and TRBJ2-6; D gene ambiguous. Germline V gives CDR1 LNHDA, CDR2 SQIVND (reference sequence). V was cut by 5 bases and J by 0 bases, with 11 bases left in between. The CDR3 has 16 amino acids. The CDR3 DNA reads as TGTGCCAGTAGTTCACATTTAAGCTCTGGGGCCAACGTCCTGACTTTC. It codes for CASSSHLSSGANVLTF.

The V call is TRBV5-1, the J call TRBJ2-2, with 8 bases identical to TRBD1. From germline, CDR1 is SGHRS and CDR2 YFSETQ. The CDR3 has 15 residues. V shed 7 bases, J shed 3 bases, and the junction held 8 bases outside the gene matches. In DNA, the CDR3 is TGCGCCAGCTCCATAAGACAGGGGTACACCGGGGAGCTGTTTTTT. This translates into CASSIRQGYTGELFF.

The rearrangement uses TRBV2 and TRBJ2-4; D gene unclear. Looked up from germline, CDR1 is SNHLY and CDR2 is FYNNEI. V was clipped by 7 bases and J by 0 bases, with 13 bases between them. This CDR3 has 15 residues. CDR3 loop: CASTSERLAKNIQYF. CDR3 DNA sequence: TGTGCCAGCACTTCTGAGCGACTAGCCAAAAACATTCAGTACTTC.

This chain uses TRBV5-6 with TRBJ2-7; 7 nucleotides agree with TRBD1. The CDR3 consists of 14 residues. Germline trimming cut 7 bases from V and 3 bases from J; bases unmatched to any gene: 10. Germline V CDR1 and CDR2: SGHDT, YYEEEE. The CDR3 spells CASGKGTDSYEQYF. CDR3 sequence (DNA): TGTGCCAGCGGGAAGGGGACAGACAGCTACGAGCAGTACTTC.

The chain employs TRBV27 and TRBJ2-4; possibly TRBD1 for D (6 bases). The CDR3 contains 15 residues. Per germline, CDR1 MNHEY and CDR2 SMNVEV (reference sequence). V lost 5 bases and J lost 0, with 11 bases in between. CDR3: CASSVRGVAKNIQYF. CDR3 coding DNA: TGTGCCAGCAGTGTCAGGGGAGTAGCCAAAAACATTCAGTACTTC.

This chain links TRBV4-2 with TRBJ2-3; the D gene is possibly TRBD2 (6 bases). V lost 0 bases and J lost 5, with 15 bases in between. Germline V gene lookup returns CDR1 LGHNA and CDR2 YNFKEQ. This CDR3 comprises 16 residues. In nucleotides, the CDR3 is TGTGCCAGCAGCCAAGATCCCAGCGCCGGGAGAGATACGCAGTATTTT. Its translation is CASSQDPSAGRDTQYF.

V gene TRBV6-1 combines with J gene TRBJ2-1; TRBD2 aligns across 7 bases. CDR3 length: 15 amino acids. Losses at the gene ends were 2 bases for V and 5 bases for J; bases not matched to a gene: 6. Germline values: CDR1 MNHNS, CDR2 SASEGT. CDR3 in DNA: TGTGCCAGCAGTGAATTTCAAGCGGGGAACAATGAGCAGTTCTTC. Translated, it gives CASSEFQAGNNEQFF.

The genes are TRBV15 and TRBJ2-1, with a tentative D call TRBD1 (7 bases). CDR3 length equals 13 residues. Germline CDR1 and CDR2: LNHNV and YYDKDF (reference sequence). The V end lost 2 bases, the J end lost 8 bases, and 10 bases lay between the germline ends. In DNA form, the CDR3 reads TGTGCCACCAGCAGACAGGGGGAGGATGAGCAGTTCTTC. This gives the protein CATSRQGEDEQFF.

The J gene is TRBJ2-7, the V gene TRBV27, with 13 bases aligning to TRBD2. V was pared by 5 bases and J by 7 bases, with 11 bases of the junction left unmatched. Germline loops: CDR1 MNHEY, CDR2 SMNVEV (reference sequence). This CDR3 has 16 amino acids. CDR3 loop: CASSTLLAGGPGEQYF. In DNA, the CDR3 is TGTGCCAGCAGTACCCTACTAGCGGGAGGGCCGGGTGAGCAGTACTTC.

The chain uses TRBV7-9 and TRBJ1-5; no clear D. Germline-derived CDR1 and CDR2 are SEHNR and FQNEAQ (reference sequence). Trimming left V 5 bases short and J 1 base short, with 3 bases between. CDR3 size: 12 residues. This CDR3 reads CASSLSNQPQHF. CDR3 nucleotide sequence: TGTGCCAGCAGCCTGAGCAATCAGCCCCAGCATTTT.

The chain couples TRBV5-5 to TRBJ2-5, with D perhaps TRBD1 (6 bases). V shed 4 bases and J shed 7 bases, with 14 bases lying between them. This CDR3 spans 13 amino acids. Germline V lookup: CDR1 SGHKS, CDR2 YYEKEE (reference sequence). CDR3 DNA sequence: TGTGCCAGCAGCATAAGGACAGAAGGGACCCAGTACTTC. It yields the protein CASSIRTEGTQYF. The full variable domain, in which reference TRBV5-5 and TRBJ2-5 provide the parts outside the CDR3, is DAGVTQSPTHLIKTRGQQVTLRCSPISGHKSVSWYQQVLGQGPQFIFQYYEKEERGRGNFPDRFSARQFPNYSSELNVNALLLGDSALYLCASSIRTEGTQYFGPGTRLLVL.

This clone occurred once. The chain uses TRBV9 and TRBJ2-2; possibly TRBD2 for D (7 bases). Looked up from germline, CDR1 is SGDLS and CDR2 is YYNGEE. The CDR3 runs 16 residues. V was clipped by 0 bases and J by 5 bases, with 14 bases between them. CDR3 protein: CASSVARGARTGELFF. In nucleotides, the CDR3 is TGTGCCAGCAGCGTAGCTCGGGGGGCTAGAACCGGGGAGCTGTTTTTT.

J is TRBJ1-3 and V is TRBV5-1; tentatively, D is TRBD1 (6 bases). Germline V gene lookup returns CDR1 SGHRS and CDR2 YFSETQ. The CDR3 has 16 residues. V dropped 3 bases and J dropped 0 bases, with 13 bases sitting between them. CDR3 sequence: CASSSGDAGSGNTIYF. In DNA form, the CDR3 reads TGCGCCAGCAGCTCAGGGGACGCCGGCTCTGGAAACACCATATATTTT.

This rearrangement joins TRBV30 to TRBJ1-6; 10 bases match TRBD1. The J segment lost 7 bases and the V segment lost 5 bases, leaving 2 bases of the junction unmatched. This CDR3 has 13 residues. The germline V gene has CDR1 GTSNPN and CDR2 SVGIG (reference sequence). CDR3 bases: TGTGCCTGGGCGGGACAGGGGAATTCACCCCTCCACTTT. Amino acid sequence: CAWAGQGNSPLHF.